This entry features one T cell receptor (beta chain) sequence. Its target is not known. Read data end 3 residues before the CDR3 end; the end is taken from the germline J gene. TCRdb keeps only in-frame clones here, not all; method: immunoSEQ multiplex PCR. The sample table sets out more than 40,000 clones. HPV was found by MY09/MY11 PCR and dot-blot genotyping. The data derive from a study of T cells in women clearing cervical HPV infection. Study-level information: Blood came at first lesion visit for cases, post-clearance for controls.

CDR3 length equals 14 residues. CDR1 and CDR2 (germline): SGHRS, YFSETQ. V was pared by 0 bases and J by 0 bases, with 4 bases between. Study-level findings and limits: It is unknown whether associations predate infection; no effector/memory or HPV-specific sorting.

The V call is TRBV5-1, the J call TRBJ2-4, with D unresolved. The sequence was collected from a woman aged 18-70 years with a cervical HPV16 infection that either progressed to CIN3+ or cleared (not recorded which). Source material: blood buffy coat. The CDR3 protein is CASSLGPAKNIQYF. Partial CDR3 DNA: TGCGCCAGCAGCTTGGGGCCAGCCAAAAACATT.